Below are 7 T cell receptor beta chains sequenced from a single sample in a study of T cell responses to AZD1222 COVID-19 vaccine. Method: immunoSEQ multiplex PCR; TCRdb's copy keeps in-frame clones and lacks some. Of about 130,000 clones listed, about 85% are singletons. Sequencing used peripheral blood, obtained on day 0 of AZD1222 vaccination. These receptor sequences come from an adult in good health.

This rearrangement joins TRBV7-2 to TRBJ1-2, with D hard to call. CDR3 length: 14 residues. The germline V gene has CDR1 SGHTA and CDR2 FQGNSA. Trimming pared 5 bases from V and 4 bases from J, leaving 14 bases between. CDR3 residues: CASSPGGSSYGYTF. The CDR3, as DNA: TGTGCCAGCAGCCCAGGAGGGAGTAGCTATGGCTACACCTTC.

The chain employs TRBV5-1 and TRBJ1-2; possibly TRBD1 for D (6 bases). Trimming stripped 1 base from V and 8 bases from J, with 12 bases between. Germline lookup yields CDR1 SGHRS and CDR2 YFSETQ. The CDR3 contains 13 residues. Written as DNA, the CDR3 is TGCGCCAGCAGCTTGACAGGGAATAACGGCTACACCTTC. Its protein is CASSLTGNNGYTF.

CDR3 coding DNA: TGCGCCAGCAGCTTGGGGCAGAGAGCAACTAATGAAAAACTGTTTTTT. Amino acid sequence: CASSLGQRATNEKLFF. The chain joins TRBV5-1 to TRBJ1-4; unclear D gene. The CDR3 is made up of 16 amino acids. The germline V gene encodes CDR1 SGHRS and CDR2 YFSETQ. V was trimmed by 0 bases and J by 0 bases, leaving 9 bases between them. Full variable domain (missing parts from reference TRBV5-1 and TRBJ1-4): KAGVTQTPRYLIKTRGQQVTLSCSPISGHRSVSWYQQTPGQGLQFLFEYFSETQRNKGNFPGRFSGRQFSNSRSEMNVSTLELGDSALYLCASSLGQRATNEKLFFGSGTQLSVL.

The V and J genes are TRBV30 and TRBJ1-5; no definite D call. Germline V gene lookup returns CDR1 GTSNPN and CDR2 SVGIG (reference sequence). Trimming took 2 bases from V and 0 from J, leaving 8 bases between them. This CDR3 is built from 14 residues. CDR3 protein: CAWSPSGSNQPQHF. CDR3 nucleotides: TGTGCCTGGAGTCCCAGCGGTAGCAATCAGCCCCAGCATTTT.

The gene calls are TRBV24-1 and TRBJ2-5, with 8 bases that match TRBD1. Germline V gene data show CDR1 as KGHDR and CDR2 as SFDVKD. CDR3 length: 17 residues. The V segment lost 4 bases and the J segment 3 bases; nucleotides outside the gene matches: 12. CDR3 nucleotides: TGTGCCACCAGTGACCCCAGGGCAGGGGGCCTGGAAGAGACCCAGTACTTC. It translates to CATSDPRAGGLEETQYF.

The V and J genes are TRBV4-2 and TRBJ1-2, with D possibly matching TRBD1 (6 bases). V lost 4 bases, J lost 4 bases, and 19 bases lay in between. The CDR3 covers 16 residues. Germline assignment: CDR1 LGHNA and CDR2 YNFKEQ. CDR3 sequence (DNA): TGTGCCAGCAGCCGGACCCAACAGGGACTCGGCTATGGCTACACCTTC. Protein: CASSRTQQGLGYGYTF.

This chain links TRBV5-4 with TRBJ2-7; 7 bases match TRBD1. Germline assignment: CDR1 SGHNT and CDR2 YYREEE (reference sequence). The CDR3 loop spans 14 amino acids. J lost 3 bases, V lost 0 bases, and 3 bases had no gene match. CDR3 in amino acids: CASSLDTGDYEQYF. The CDR3 DNA sequence: TGTGCCAGCAGCTTGGATACAGGGGACTACGAGCAGTACTTC.